The rows below give T cell receptor beta chains drawn from one sample of a study of blood T cell repertoires in COVID-19. Libraries were prepared by immunoSEQ multiplex PCR; TCRdb keeps only in-frame clonotypes and omits some of them. The sample includes 450,000 or so clones, about 90% of them seen just once. Sequencing used peripheral blood. The source is a man in his late teens or twenties with COVID-19, enrolled during active disease. CDR3s include the opening cysteine and the closing phenylalanine or tryptophan. A D gene is named only where the DNA matches it firmly. Clone size is not always given. Where it is, it says once, few, many or a class for expanded clones.

abundance | j_gene | d_gene | v_gene | CDR3nt | CDR3aa
NA | TRBJ2-2 | NA | TRBV10-1 | TGCGCCAGCAGCGACCCCCCGGGCACCGGGGAGCTGTTTTTT | CASSDPPGTGELFF
NA | TRBJ2-2 | TRBD2 | TRBV7-6 | TGTGCCAGCAGCTCCTCAAGGACTAGCGGGAGCCTGCGCACCGGGGAGCTGTTTTTT | CASSSSRTSGSLRTGELFF
NA | TRBJ1-2 | NA | TRBV12-3/TRBV12-4 | TGTGCCAGCAGTTTGGAGGGATATGGCTACACCTTC | CASSLEGYGYTF
NA | TRBJ2-1 | NA | TRBV29-1 | TGCAGCGTTGTGCGGGAAGATTACAATGAGCAGTTCTTC | CSVVREDYNEQFF
NA | TRBJ2-3 | NA | TRBV6-1 | TGTGCCAGCAGTGAAAGGGGTGGGCTTTCCACAGATACGCAGTATTTT | CASSERGGLSTDTQYF
NA | TRBJ1-5 | TRBD1 | TRBV6-6 | TGTGCCAGCAGTAAGAGACAGGGCAGCAATCAGCCCCAGCATTTT | CASSKRQGSNQPQHF
NA | TRBJ2-4 | NA | TRBV7-9 | TGTGCCAGCAGCTTAGTTGGGGCTCTAGCCAAAAACATTCAGTACTTC | CASSLVGALAKNIQYF
NA | TRBJ1-2 | NA | TRBV27 | TGTGCCAGCAGTCCCTCGGGGGGCAGAAGCTATGGCTACACCTTC | CASSPSGGRSYGYTF
NA | TRBJ2-2 | TRBD2 | TRBV7-9 | TGTGCCAGCAGCCAAGGACGGCAGGGAGGGATTTCCGGGGAGCTGTTTTTT | CASSQGRQGGISGELFF
NA | TRBJ1-2 | NA | TRBV18 | TGTGCCAGCTCACCATCCCTCGACAGACACTCTAACTATGGCTACACCTTC | CASSPSLDRHSNYGYTF
NA | TRBJ1-1 | TRBD1 | TRBV14 | TGTGCCAGCAGCCGGCGGACAGGGACCACTGAAGCTTTCTTT | CASSRRTGTTEAFF
NA | TRBJ2-7 | TRBD1 | TRBV28 | TGTGCCAGCAGGACGACCACAGGGGTTGTGCAGTACTTC | CASRTTTGVVQYF
once | TRBJ2-7 | NA | TRBV18 | TGTGCCAGCTCACTCGAGGAAACCTACGAGCAGTACTTC | CASSLEETYEQYF
NA | TRBJ2-1 | NA | TRBV24-1 | TGTGCCACCAGTGATTCGGTGGGAGCAAGCGATGAGCAGTTCTTC | CATSDSVGASDEQFF
NA | TRBJ2-2 | NA | TRBV5-1 | TGCGCCAGCAGCTTGGTGGGCGAGGGGGAGCTGTTTTTT | CASSLVGEGELFF
NA | TRBJ2-2 | TRBD2 | TRBV6-2/TRBV6-3 | TGTGCCAGCAGTTACTGGGGGGGGGACACCGGGGAGCTGTTTTTT | CASSYWGGDTGELFF
NA | TRBJ2-5 | TRBD2 | TRBV5-1 | TGCGCCAGCAGCTTGGACGGGACTAGCGGGGCGGAGACCCAGTACTTC | CASSLDGTSGAETQYF
NA | TRBJ1-1 | TRBD1 | TRBV19 | TGTGCCAGTAGTATAGTATTCCGGGACAGGGGAGGCACTGAAGCTTTCTTT | CASSIVFRDRGGTEAFF
NA | TRBJ1-5 | NA | TRBV20-1 | TGCAGTGCTAGTGTGTCTGATCAGCCCCAGCATTTT | CSASVSDQPQHF
NA | TRBJ1-1 | TRBD1 | TRBV5-1 | TGCGCCAGCAGCTTGCCTCAGACAGGGAGCCCTGAAGCTTTCTTT | CASSLPQTGSPEAFF